This T cell receptor (beta chain) appears in the sequencing data of a study of vaccination and CD4 T cells after COVID-19. The treatment denotes: approximately 9-day PBMC culture with coronavirus spike peptide pools or control peptides (ViraFEST assay). Study-wide results and caveats: Vaccine-specific clones in convalescent patients were spike mono-reactive in 304 of 307 cases.

To note about this clonotype: As yet, its antigen is unknown.

Sequencing of the DNA from cultured CD4+ T cells was carried out with the Oncomine TCR Beta short-read assay. MiXCR, applied by TCRdb to the PCR reads, yields one record per CDR3 protein. The sample shows about 4,000 distinct CDR3 sequences, less than 25% of them seen only once. The TCR was taken from a human donor who had recovered from COVID-19. The sample was CD4+ T cells from blood, cultured in vitro.

Here the CDR3 DNA reads TGTGCCAGCTCACTAGTGGCTAGCGGGGGCCAAGAGACCCAGTACTTC. Translation gives CASSLVASGGQETQYF. The chain couples TRBV18 to TRBJ2-5, with 10 bases identical to TRBD2. Trimming took 4 bases from V and 1 from J; bases not matched to a gene: 6. CDR1 is KGHSH and CDR2 is LQKENI in the germline V gene. The CDR3 covers 16 residues.